Sequencing of this T cell receptor (beta chain) was carried out in a study of T cell responses to AZD1222 COVID-19 vaccine (dated by TCRdb to the early 2020s). Study-wide context: Because spike-specific TCR depth and breadth did not differ between the two schedules, AZD1222 recipients who got a second dose at roughly 4 weeks were pooled with those who got a second dose at roughly 12 weeks. TCR sequencing covered more than 230 trial participants: 200 to 220 given two doses of AZD1222 and 26 given two doses of MenACWY control vaccine. Trial participants were enrolled by age into subgroups of 18-55, 56-69 and 70-plus years, and around 150, 28 and 57 TCR-sequenced participants, respectively, were included in these subgroups. Broad study findings and their caveats: Conclusions about previously exposed vaccinees were limited because only six AZD1222 recipients were SARS-CoV-2 seropositive at baseline. In the small 56-69-year group, the increase in depth fell short of significance, most likely because of low power. Spike-specific TCR breadth and depth rose significantly after two AZD1222 doses compared with day 0 and with MenACWY recipients. Reportedly, close to half of the unique spike-specific TCRs recognized epitopes lying outside the regions that are mutated in the B.1.351 and B.1.1.7 variants. Because no day 14 peak-response samples were available, the repertoires could be characterized only after the peak T cell response. Vaccine-associated CD4 TCRs spanned the whole spike protein, with dominant responses in regions 160-218 and 743-854. Participants were mostly white British, with more females than males. The authors suggested clonal diversity may have been underestimated.

The CDR3 regions of human TCRbeta chains were analyzed by immunosequencing. The published analysis was carried out like this. TCRs in the repertoires were compared against a reference library of SARS-CoV-2-specific TCRs that had been generated with the MIRA antigen-specificity platform. Breadth meant the fraction of unique TCRs that were SARS-CoV-2-associated, whereas depth meant the fraction of total T cells that were SARS-CoV-2-associated. Using the MIRA data, each spike-specific TCR was mapped to the spike region that the TCR reacts to and placed in a CD4 or CD8 class. Log10-transformed breadth and depth values were compared by one-way ANOVA with Sidak's multiple comparisons tests. The clones in this table, taken by TCRdb from immuneACCESS, are in-frame only. Not every clone is retained; where verified, under half of the shortfall comes from an unresolved V gene, and the cause of the rest is unknown. The DNA gave D and trimming, while V, J and clone size come from that table. The sample data list around 130,000 clones, and over 90% of these were observed just once. About 5% of the sample lies in the top ten.

The junction shows trimming of 3 bases on V and 1 base on J, plus 14 bases between the germline ends. Reading from cysteine to phenylalanine, the CDR3 counts 15 amino acids. Of all the DNA, just the CDR3 is kept, 45 bases in frame from base 1. The germline V gene sets CDR1 to SGDLS and CDR2 to YYNGEE. The sample's time point, from its label and the paper: baseline before first vaccination. Vaccinee samples were obtained from the UK trials COV001 and COV002, which included a single-blind randomized controlled phase 2/3 trial of AZD1222 (ChAdOx1 nCoV-19) in healthy adults. For TCRbeta chain sequencing, PBMC samples from trial participants were taken at day 0 and at day 28 after the second dose. With regard to this clone: No antigen is known for it. There are no base qualities to consult, and no much larger clone falls within one base.

This TCR derives from an adult in good health. Sequences were derived from peripheral blood, sampled on day 0 of AZD1222 vaccination. Here the chain combines TRBV9 and TRBJ2-7; no confident D gene assignment can be made. Here the CDR3 is given as CASSADPRSSYEQYF. The nucleotides are TGTGCCAGCAGCGCCGACCCTCGTAGTTCCTACGAGCAGTACTTC.